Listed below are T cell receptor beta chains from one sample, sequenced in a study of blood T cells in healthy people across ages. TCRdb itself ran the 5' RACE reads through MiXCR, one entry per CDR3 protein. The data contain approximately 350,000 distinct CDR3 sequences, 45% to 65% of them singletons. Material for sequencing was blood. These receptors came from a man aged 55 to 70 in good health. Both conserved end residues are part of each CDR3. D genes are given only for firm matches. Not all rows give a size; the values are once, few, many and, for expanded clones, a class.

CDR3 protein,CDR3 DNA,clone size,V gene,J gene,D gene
CASSFSKAYEQYF,TGCGCCAGCAGCTTCTCTAAAGCCTACGAGCAGTACTTC,many,TRBV5-1,TRBJ2-7,NA
CASTSSGTSTDTQYF,TGTGCCAGCACCAGTAGCGGGACTAGCACAGATACGCAGTATTTT,many,TRBV12-3/TRBV12-4,TRBJ2-3,TRBD2
CASSLVLLQETQYF,TGTGCCAGCAGCTTAGTTCTGCTCCAAGAGACCCAGTACTTC,NA,TRBV7-2,TRBJ2-5,NA
CASSQVRGRWETQYF,TGTGCCAGCAGCCAAGTTCGGGGCAGGTGGGAGACCCAGTACTTC,NA,TRBV14,TRBJ2-5,NA
CASSPGTVYYEQYF,TGTGCCAGCAGCCCCGGGACAGTCTACTACGAGCAGTACTTC,few,TRBV9,TRBJ2-7,TRBD1
CASSPGTPRRYGYTF,TGTGCCAGCAGTCCCGGGACACCCCGGCGGTATGGCTACACCTTC,NA,TRBV6-5,TRBJ1-2,NA
CASSLLGPTMGQFF,TGTGCCAGCAGTTTATTGGGTCCGACTATGGGGCAGTTCTTC,few,TRBV28,TRBJ2-1,NA
CSASSGGSETQYF,TGCAGTGCTAGTTCCGGGGGGTCAGAGACCCAGTACTTC,NA,TRBV20-1,TRBJ2-5,TRBD2
CSARTSGALGEQFF,TGCAGTGCCCGGACTAGCGGGGCGTTGGGGGAGCAGTTCTTC,few,TRBV20-1,TRBJ2-1,TRBD2
CASSLTTSGSGEQFF,TGCGCCAGCAGCTTGACGACTAGCGGGAGCGGTGAGCAGTTCTTC,few,TRBV5-1,TRBJ2-1,TRBD2
CSACQAGFRETQYF,TGCAGTGCTTGTCAAGCGGGATTTCGGGAGACCCAGTACTTC,NA,TRBV20-1,TRBJ2-5,TRBD2
CSARGLAGLDTQYF,TGCAGTGCTAGAGGGCTAGCGGGGTTAGATACGCAGTATTTT,few,TRBV20-1,TRBJ2-3,TRBD2
CSASRDRPYEQYF,TGCAGTGCTAGCCGAGACAGACCCTACGAGCAGTACTTC,NA,TRBV20-1,TRBJ2-7,NA
CAISAEGRYEQYF,TGTGCCATCAGTGCAGAGGGTAGGTACGAGCAGTACTTC,few,TRBV10-3,TRBJ2-7,NA
CASSLGGRVSSYNEQFF,TGTGCCAGCAGCTTAGGGGGTCGCGTGAGCTCCTACAATGAGCAGTTCTTC,NA,TRBV7-2,TRBJ2-1,NA
CASSGVGRLSREQYF,TGTGCCAGCAGCGGCGTCGGGCGACTCTCGCGCGAGCAGTACTTC,NA,TRBV28,TRBJ2-7,NA
CASPRGQGYNEQFF,TGTGCCAGCCCAAGGGGACAGGGTTACAATGAGCAGTTCTTC,NA,TRBV21-1,TRBJ2-1,NA
CTSSLKGDTDTQYF,TGTACCAGCAGCTTAAAGGGAGACACAGATACGCAGTATTTT,NA,TRBV7-9,TRBJ2-3,NA
CASSRNGGATDTQYF,TGTGCCAGCAGTCGAAACGGGGGGGCCACAGATACGCAGTATTTT,few,TRBV2,TRBJ2-3,TRBD2
CASSRGTKETQYF,TGCGCCAGCAGCCGGGGGACCAAAGAGACCCAGTACTTC,NA,TRBV5-1,TRBJ2-5,NA
CSVENRGYEQFF,TGCAGCGTTGAAAACAGGGGGTATGAGCAGTTCTTC,NA,TRBV29-1,TRBJ2-1,TRBD1
CASSPQTSREQYF,TGTGCCAGCAGCCCCCAGACTAGCCGCGAGCAGTACTTC,NA,TRBV3-1,TRBJ2-7,TRBD2
CASRDGNYGYTF,TGTGCCAGCAGGGACGGCAACTATGGCTACACCTTC,NA,TRBV2,TRBJ1-2,NA
CASSFLTAGGGGPQYF,TGTGCCAGCAGCTTTCTTACGGCGGGAGGAGGAGGACCCCAGTACTTC,NA,TRBV7-2,TRBJ2-5,TRBD2
CASSPRDKVLGTQYF,TGTGCCAGCAGTCCTCGGGACAAGGTCCTAGGGACCCAGTACTTC,NA,TRBV6-1,TRBJ2-5,NA
CASSATLEQFF,TGTGCCAGCAGCGCGACGCTTGAGCAGTTCTTC,many,TRBV7-2,TRBJ2-1,NA
CSASDQGTYEQYF,TGCAGTGCTTCCGACCAGGGGACCTACGAGCAGTACTTC,NA,TRBV20-1,TRBJ2-7,NA
CASRGADTDTQYF,TGTGCCAGCAGGGGGGCGGACACAGATACGCAGTATTTT,NA,TRBV7-6,TRBJ2-3,NA